These 22 T cell receptor beta chains came from one sample sequenced in a study of blood T cells in healthy people across ages. Sample-barcoded 5' priming and a J-beta primer mix drove a second PCR of roughly 6 to 12 cycles. One entry per CDR3 protein results from TCRdb running MiXCR on the 5' RACE reads. The repertoire holds hundreds of thousands of distinct CDR3 sequences, with approximately 30% as singletons. The specimen was blood. These receptors came from a woman over 75 in good health.

This clonotype was picked up many times. V and J are TRBV9 and TRBJ2-5; perhaps D is TRBD1 or TRBD2 (5 bases each). Trimming removed 3 bases at V and 7 bases at J, with 19 bases between. Per germline, CDR1 SGDLS and CDR2 YYNGEE. The CDR3 length is 15 residues. CDR3 sequence reads: CASSAGGRLGGTQYF. The CDR3 DNA is TGTGCCAGCAGCGCTGGGGGACGCCTCGGTGGGACCCAGTACTTC.

The chain combines TRBV5-1 with TRBJ2-5; D gene ambiguous. The J call may be incorrect, as the DNA end agrees better with TRBJ2-7. Germline assignment: CDR1 SGHRS and CDR2 YFSETQ. This CDR3 is 14 amino acids long. The CDR3 nucleotides read TGCGCCAGCAGCTTGGAGACACCTAACTACGAGCAGTACTTC. Its protein product is CASSLETPNYEQYF.

The CDR3 here is CASSQRGANTEAFF. In nucleotides, the CDR3 is TGCGCCAGCAGCCAGAGAGGGGCTAACACTGAAGCTTTCTTT. V and J are TRBV4-3 and TRBJ1-1; D possibly corresponds to TRBD1 (5 bases). The V gene lost 3 bases and the J gene lost 2 bases, with 10 bases spanning the gap. This CDR3 has 14 residues. Germline loops: CDR1 LGHNA, CDR2 YSLEER.

The table lists this clonotype with a few counts. The V gene is TRBV5-5, the J gene TRBJ1-1; D might be TRBD1 (6 bases). The CDR3 covers 14 residues. Germline values: CDR1 SGHKS, CDR2 YYEKEE (reference sequence). V was cut by 0 bases and J by 5 bases, with 11 bases left in between. The CDR3 DNA follows: TGTGCCAGCAGCTTGGAGGGGGTGGGGACTGAAGCTTTCTTT. Translated, it gives CASSLEGVGTEAFF.

This clonotype was detected many times. V is TRBV4-2 and J is TRBJ1-2; 9 bases match TRBD1. The germline CDR1 and CDR2 sequences are LGHNA and YNFKEQ. The CDR3 has 14 residues. V shed 2 bases, J shed 7 bases, and the junction held 5 bases outside the gene matches. CDR3 DNA sequence: TGTGCCAGCAGCCAACGGACAGGGGATAGTGGCTACACCTTC. Its translation: CASSQRTGDSGYTF.

This clonotype has ten or more counts. V is TRBV4-3 and J is TRBJ1-4; 8 nucleotides line up with TRBD1. The germline gives CDR1 LGHNA, CDR2 YSLEER. With V trimmed by 0 bases and J by 8 bases, 8 bases remained unmatched. The length of the CDR3 is 16 residues. The CDR3 sequence: CASSQEAQGAWEKLFF. For the CDR3, the DNA is TGCGCCAGCAGCCAAGAAGCCCAGGGGGCATGGGAAAAACTGTTTTTT.

This clonotype was detected ten times or more. The chain combines TRBV29-1 with TRBJ2-7, with TRBD1 identical over 9 bases. V was clipped by 7 bases and J by 1 base; unmatched bases: 2. Germline V gene sequence: CDR1 SQVTM, CDR2 ANQGSEA. This CDR3 is built from 12 residues. CDR3 region: CSGTGESYEQYF. The DNA of the CDR3 is TGCAGCGGGACAGGGGAGTCCTACGAGCAGTACTTC.

This clonotype was detected ten times or more. The genes are TRBV7-9 and TRBJ2-6, with 10 bases aligning to TRBD1. Germline CDR1 is SEHNR and CDR2 is FQNEAQ (reference sequence). The length of the CDR3 is 16 residues. The J segment lost 1 base and the V segment lost 4 bases, leaving 1 base of the junction unmatched. CDR3 sequence reads: CASSSGQGSGANVLTF. Written as DNA, the CDR3 is TGTGCCAGCAGCTCGGGACAGGGGTCTGGGGCCAACGTCCTGACTTTC.

This clonotype appeared many times. The J gene is TRBJ2-5, the V gene TRBV29-1; no definite D call. V was cut by 0 bases and J by 9 bases, with 14 bases left in between. Germline-derived CDR1 and CDR2 are SQVTM and ANQGSEA. The length of the CDR3 is 13 residues. CDR3: CSVEEGMAAAQYF. The CDR3 bases are TGCAGCGTTGAAGAGGGAATGGCTGCGGCCCAGTACTTC.

This clonotype showed up many times. The rearrangement links TRBV13 to TRBJ2-5; TRBD2 is a possible D gene (6 bases). From germline, CDR1 is PRHDT and CDR2 FYEKMQ (reference sequence). V lost 5 bases, J lost 5 bases, and 18 bases lay in between. The CDR3 contains 15 residues. DNA for the CDR3: TGTGCCAGCAGCCCGCCCGGGCCGGGGAGGGAGACCCAGTACTTC. It specifies CASSPPGPGRETQYF.

This clonotype has ten or more counts. The chain uses TRBV5-1 and TRBJ2-1; weak D call: TRBD1 (5 bases). This CDR3 is 15 amino acids long. Per germline, CDR1 SGHRS and CDR2 YFSETQ. V lost 4 bases and J 5 bases, leaving 16 bases between the germline ends. CDR3 protein: CASSPAGPPHNEQFF. CDR3 in DNA: TGCGCCAGCAGCCCGGCAGGGCCTCCCCACAATGAGCAGTTCTTC.

The table lists this clonotype with a few counts. The chain employs TRBV6-6 and TRBJ2-7, with 12 bases identical to TRBD2. CDR3 length equals 15 residues. J was trimmed by 0 bases and V by 6 bases; bases with no gene match: 3. The V gene's germline CDR1 is MNHNY and CDR2 SVGAGI (reference sequence). CDR3 sequence reads: CASSRTSGISYEQYF. The CDR3 DNA is TGTGCCAGCAGCAGGACTAGCGGGATCTCCTACGAGCAGTACTTC.

This clonotype was counted at least ten times. CDR3: CASSLGARTMNTEAFF. CDR3 DNA sequence: TGTGCCAGCAGCTTAGGGGCGAGGACGATGAACACTGAAGCTTTCTTT. V is TRBV7-6 and J is TRBJ1-1, with unresolved D. V was cut by 1 base and J by 0 bases, with 12 bases left in between. The CDR3 is made up of 16 amino acids. The germline V gene has CDR1 SGHVS and CDR2 FNYEAQ.

This clonotype was detected ten times or more. The genes are TRBV14 and TRBJ2-7, with 8 bases identical to TRBD2. This CDR3 is built from 14 residues. Germline lookup yields CDR1 SGHDN and CDR2 FVKESK. V was pared by 6 bases and J by 1 base, with 5 bases of the junction left unmatched. CDR3: CASRRSGASYEQYF. The CDR3 DNA follows: TGTGCCAGCAGACGTAGCGGGGCTTCCTACGAGCAGTACTTC.

The chain joins TRBV6-2 or TRBV6-3 to TRBJ1-2, with D perhaps TRBD1 (6 bases). The V gene lost 5 bases and the J gene lost 3 bases, with 16 bases spanning the gap. Germline V CDR1 and CDR2: MNHEY, SVGEGT. The CDR3 covers 15 residues. The DNA of the CDR3 is TGTGCCAGCAGTGGGACAAGGCCGATTGACTATGGCTACACCTTC. The encoded protein is CASSGTRPIDYGYTF.

This clonotype was seen more than once but under ten times. The chain recombines TRBV20-1 with TRBJ1-6; maybe TRBD1 (5 bases). Deletions cut 3 bases from V and 7 bases from J, with 10 bases between. The CDR3 consists of 13 residues. Per germline, CDR1 DFQATT and CDR2 SNEGSKA (reference sequence). The CDR3 spells CSARGGDNSPLHF. In DNA, the CDR3 is TGCAGTGCTAGGGGAGGGGACAATTCACCCCTCCACTTT.

As to this clonotype: The junction does not match germline at one end; this may be a read error. The chain links TRBV6-5 to TRBJ2-5; perhaps TRBD2 as D (7 bases). The end of the DNA is better explained by TRBJ2-7, so the J call may be wrong. The CDR3 spans 15 residues. Germline CDR1 is MNHEY and CDR2 is SVGAGI. The CDR3 loop is CASSHSRGAFYEQYF. The CDR3 DNA reads TGTGCCAGCAGTCACTCACGGGGGGCATTCTACGAGCAGTACTTC.

This clonotype was observed at least ten times. The V gene is TRBV5-5, the J gene TRBJ1-5; possibly TRBD1 for D (5 bases). The V gene lost 1 base and the J gene lost 3 bases, with 11 bases spanning the gap. The CDR3 consists of 15 residues. Germline V gene sequence: CDR1 SGHKS, CDR2 YYEKEE (reference sequence). CDR3 DNA sequence: TGTGCCAGCAGCTTGTTTTGGGGCAACAATCAGCCCCAGCATTTT. Its translation: CASSLFWGNNQPQHF.

Turning to this clonotype: A much larger clonotype is one base distant, so this may be a read error. The gene calls are TRBV7-9 and TRBJ1-2; D is unclear. The CDR3 contains 11 residues. CDR1 and CDR2 from the germline V gene are SEHNR and FQNEAQ (reference sequence). CDR3 in amino acids: CSSTVSYGYTF. The CDR3 region has the DNA TGTTCCAGCACCGTCAGCTATGGCTACACCTTC.

To note about this clonotype: A read error may be the cause here, since a much bigger clone is one base away. V is TRBV5-1 and J is TRBJ2-1, with a tentative D call TRBD2 (5 bases). The end of the DNA is better explained by TRBJ2-7, so the J call may be wrong. CDR3 length: 15 amino acids. Looked up from germline, CDR1 is SGHRS and CDR2 is YFSETQ. The CDR3 protein is CASRDPGSSYNEQYF. For the CDR3, the DNA is TGCGCCAGCAGGGACCCGGGGAGCTCCTACAATGAGCAGTACTTC.

The CDR3, as DNA: TGTGCCAGCAGACAACCGGGACTAGCGGTATACGAGCAGTACTTC. It is translated as CASRQPGLAVYEQYF. This rearrangement joins TRBV7-2 to TRBJ2-7; TRBD2 aligns across 11 bases. With 6 bases clipped from V and 4 bases from J, the junction kept 8 bases outside the gene matches. Germline loops: CDR1 SGHTA, CDR2 FQGNSA. This CDR3 contains 15 residues.

This clonotype occurred many times. The chain uses TRBV12-3 or TRBV12-4 and TRBJ2-1; 7 positions match TRBD2. V shed 6 bases and J 0 bases; nucleotides not matched to a gene: 5. The CDR3 covers 15 residues. The CDR3 region is CASRPTSDSYNEQFF. Here the CDR3 DNA reads TGTGCCAGCAGGCCTACTAGCGACTCCTACAATGAGCAGTTCTTC.